Sequencing of this T cell receptor beta chain was carried out in a study of response to subunit inactivated influenza vaccine listed by TCRdb under 2018. Context from the whole study: To follow how T cells responded to a trivalent subunit inactivated influenza vaccine, the researchers relied on deep quantitative profiling of the T cell receptor repertoire.

The cysteine opens and the phenylalanine closes a CDR3 of 16 amino acids. The read is trimmed to its CDR3 DNA, 48 bases read in frame from base 1. The germline ends are 16 bases apart after V is trimmed by 3 bases and J by 5 bases. Per the germline V gene, LGHNA is the CDR1 and YSLEER is the CDR2. To prepare the library, RT-PCR was applied. Sequencing instrument: Illumina HiSeq 2500. TCRdb handled the public reads itself, with Q25 trimming in fastp and clone calling in MiXCR, and kept productive beta chains. Merged by CDR3 protein, the rows form single entries marked with the most common genes and DNA. This sample comprises about 650,000 distinct CDR3 sequences, around 15% of them detected only once. The ten largest clones add up to about 7.4% of the sample. For this clonotype: Its antigen remains unidentified. Base qualities are not recorded, but no much larger clone differs from it by a single base.

What the study reported, not specific to this receptor: It was suggested by the authors that each seasonal influenza vaccination may recruit only a limited number of new T cells.

The material was PBMCs from blood, obtained 14 to 15 days before vaccination. This chain joins TRBV4-3 to TRBJ2-2; TRBD1 might be the D gene, on 7 matching bases. The receptor's source is a man between 50 and 59 years old who received an inactivated influenza vaccine. Donor details come from another sample of the same person, matched by shared clones. CDR3 protein: CASSQRPGGLTGELFF. The nucleotide sequence reads TGCGCCAGCAGCCAGCGTCCAGGGGGGTTAACCGGGGAGCTGTTTTTT.